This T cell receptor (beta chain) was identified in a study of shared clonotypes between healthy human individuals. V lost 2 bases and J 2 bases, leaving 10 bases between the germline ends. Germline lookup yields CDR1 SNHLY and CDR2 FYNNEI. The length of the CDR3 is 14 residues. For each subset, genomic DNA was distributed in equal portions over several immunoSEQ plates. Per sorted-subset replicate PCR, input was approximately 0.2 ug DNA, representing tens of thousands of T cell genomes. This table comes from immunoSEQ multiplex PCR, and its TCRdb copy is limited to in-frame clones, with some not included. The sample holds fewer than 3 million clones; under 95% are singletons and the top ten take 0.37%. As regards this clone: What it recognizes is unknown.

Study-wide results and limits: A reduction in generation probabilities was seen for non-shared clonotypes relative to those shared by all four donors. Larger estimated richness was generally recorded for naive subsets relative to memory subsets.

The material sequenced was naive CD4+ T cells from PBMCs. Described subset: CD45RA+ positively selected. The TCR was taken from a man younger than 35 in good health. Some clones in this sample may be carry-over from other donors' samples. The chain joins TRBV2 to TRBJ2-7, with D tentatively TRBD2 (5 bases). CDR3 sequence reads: CASSERAGTYEQYF. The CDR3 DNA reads TGTGCCAGCAGTGAAAGGGCGGGCACCTACGAGCAGTACTTC.